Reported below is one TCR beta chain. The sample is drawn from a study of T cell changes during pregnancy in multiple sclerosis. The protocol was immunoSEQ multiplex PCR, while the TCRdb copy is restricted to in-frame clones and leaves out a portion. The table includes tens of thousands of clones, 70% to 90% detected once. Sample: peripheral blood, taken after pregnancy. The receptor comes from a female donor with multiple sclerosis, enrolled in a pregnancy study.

The CDR3 DNA sequence: TGTGCCAGCAGTTCATACCGGGACAGGGCTTGTGGCTACACCTTC. It is translated as CASSSYRDRACGYTF. The gene calls are TRBV28 and TRBJ1-2; 9 bases are a match to TRBD1. Per germline, CDR1 MDHEN and CDR2 SYDVKM. This CDR3 comprises 15 residues. The ends lost 4 bases at V and 7 bases at J; junction bases unmatched: 10.